These T cell receptor beta chains were read from a single sample in a study of cytomegalovirus exposure and HLA in healthy donors. The protocol was immunoSEQ multiplex PCR, while the TCRdb copy is restricted to in-frame clones and leaves out a portion. The sample holds around 180,000 clones; roughly 87% are singletons and the top ten take about 0.23%. Material: PBMCs. The receptors were gathered from a girl less than two years old in good health and CMV-seronegative. Each CDR3 is given with its conserved first and last residue. D genes are given only for firm matches. Expanded clones get a size class; other rows say once, few or many, or leave the size out.

v_call: TRBV5-1; clone_size: .; j_call: TRBJ2-7; d_call: .; cdr3_nt: TGCGCCAGCAGCTTGGGGGAGGTCGGCTCCTACGAGCAGTACTTC; cdr3_aa: CASSLGEVGSYEQYF
v_call: TRBV7-9; clone_size: .; j_call: TRBJ2-3; d_call: TRBD2; cdr3_nt: TGTGCCAGCAGCTTAGCCCTAGCGGGGATCGGACCCAACACAGATACGCAGTATTTT; cdr3_aa: CASSLALAGIGPNTDTQYF
v_call: TRBV9; clone_size: .; j_call: TRBJ1-3; d_call: .; cdr3_nt: TGTGCCAGCAGCGTAGGGCAGGGAATAGGGGACACCATATATTTT; cdr3_aa: CASSVGQGIGDTIYF
v_call: TRBV29-1; clone_size: few; j_call: TRBJ1-6; d_call: .; cdr3_nt: TGCAGCGTTGCTCTTCTGGAGGGGACCAATTCACCCCTCCACTTT; cdr3_aa: CSVALLEGTNSPLHF
v_call: TRBV21-1; clone_size: .; j_call: TRBJ1-5; d_call: .; cdr3_nt: TGTGCCAGCAGCAAGCGGGGGGCGAGCAATCAGCCCCAGCATTTT; cdr3_aa: CASSKRGASNQPQHF
v_call: TRBV27; clone_size: .; j_call: TRBJ1-6; d_call: .; cdr3_nt: TGTGCCATCGGGGGGACCTATAATTCACCCCTCCACTTT; cdr3_aa: CAIGGTYNSPLHF
v_call: TRBV30; clone_size: .; j_call: TRBJ1-2; d_call: .; cdr3_nt: TGTGCCTGGAGCCGGGGGGATGGCTACACCTTC; cdr3_aa: CAWSRGDGYTF
v_call: TRBV10-3; clone_size: .; j_call: TRBJ2-2; d_call: .; cdr3_nt: TGTGCCATACAAACCCTGTTTGGCGGGGAGCTGTTTTTT; cdr3_aa: CAIQTLFGGELFF
v_call: TRBV6-6; clone_size: .; j_call: TRBJ2-3; d_call: .; cdr3_nt: TGTGCCAGCAGTTACCCCAGGAGCACAGATACGCAGTATTTT; cdr3_aa: CASSYPRSTDTQYF
v_call: TRBV29-1; clone_size: .; j_call: TRBJ1-2; d_call: .; cdr3_nt: TGCAGCGTTGAAGACGGGAATTATGGCTACACCTTC; cdr3_aa: CSVEDGNYGYTF
v_call: TRBV30; clone_size: .; j_call: TRBJ2-1; d_call: TRBD2; cdr3_nt: TGTGCCTGGAGTCCCGGACTAGCGGGGGGTTACAATGAGCAGTTCTTC; cdr3_aa: CAWSPGLAGGYNEQFF
v_call: TRBV29-1; clone_size: .; j_call: TRBJ2-2; d_call: .; cdr3_nt: TGCAGCGTTAGCCAGGCAAACACCGGGGAGCTGTTTTTT; cdr3_aa: CSVSQANTGELFF
v_call: TRBV29-1; clone_size: .; j_call: TRBJ2-3; d_call: .; cdr3_nt: TGCAGCGCAACGGACAGATGGCGGCCAGATACGCAGTATTTT; cdr3_aa: CSATDRWRPDTQYF
v_call: TRBV9; clone_size: once; j_call: TRBJ1-3; d_call: .; cdr3_nt: TGTGCCAGCAGCGTAGATGAGTTACAGGGTCGGTTCTCTGGAAACACCATATATTTT; cdr3_aa: CASSVDELQGRFSGNTIYF
v_call: TRBV5-6; clone_size: .; j_call: TRBJ2-7; d_call: .; cdr3_nt: TGTGCCAGCAGCTTGGCTCTAGGCCTTACCTACGAGCAGTACTTC; cdr3_aa: CASSLALGLTYEQYF
v_call: TRBV4-1; clone_size: .; j_call: TRBJ2-4; d_call: TRBD2; cdr3_nt: TGCGCCAGCAATCCTGTCGCGGGAGCGAACATTCAGTACTTC; cdr3_aa: CASNPVAGANIQYF
v_call: TRBV12-5; clone_size: few; j_call: TRBJ2-3; d_call: .; cdr3_nt: TGTGCTAGTGGTTTGGCGTTAGAAGATACGCAGTATTTT; cdr3_aa: CASGLALEDTQYF
v_call: TRBV7-9; clone_size: .; j_call: TRBJ1-5; d_call: TRBD1; cdr3_nt: TGTGCCAGCAGCTTAGGCGGAACCCAGGGGGGCTATCAGCCCCAGCATTTT; cdr3_aa: CASSLGGTQGGYQPQHF
v_call: TRBV30; clone_size: .; j_call: TRBJ2-1; d_call: TRBD2; cdr3_nt: TGTGCCTGGAGTGTCGCTCTAGCGGGGGTGCGGGGTGAGCAGTTCTTC; cdr3_aa: CAWSVALAGVRGEQFF
v_call: TRBV29-1; clone_size: .; j_call: TRBJ1-1; d_call: .; cdr3_nt: TGCAGCGTTGAAGGGAGGGGCAACACTGAAGCTTTCTTT; cdr3_aa: CSVEGRGNTEAFF
v_call: TRBV10-3; clone_size: .; j_call: TRBJ2-2; d_call: TRBD1; cdr3_nt: TGTGCCACCGCTGGGACAGGGGACACCGGGGAGCTGTTTTTT; cdr3_aa: CATAGTGDTGELFF
v_call: TRBV7-8; clone_size: once; j_call: TRBJ1-2; d_call: TRBD1; cdr3_nt: TGTGCCAGCAGCTTAGCGGACAGGGGGTTTGGCTACACCTTC; cdr3_aa: CASSLADRGFGYTF
v_call: TRBV18; clone_size: once; j_call: TRBJ2-7; d_call: TRBD2; cdr3_nt: TGTGCCAGCTCACCCCTCGAGGGAGGGAGCTCCTACGAGCAGTACTTC; cdr3_aa: CASSPLEGGSSYEQYF
v_call: TRBV4-3; clone_size: few; j_call: TRBJ1-1; d_call: .; cdr3_nt: TGCGCCAGCAGCCAAGGGGAGGGCTACACTGAAGCTTTCTTT; cdr3_aa: CASSQGEGYTEAFF
v_call: TRBV11-2; clone_size: .; j_call: TRBJ2-1; d_call: .; cdr3_nt: TGTGCCAGCAGTAGTTTAGCGTCTGAGCAGTTCTTC; cdr3_aa: CASSSLASEQFF
v_call: TRBV9; clone_size: .; j_call: TRBJ2-5; d_call: TRBD1; cdr3_nt: TGTGCCAGCAGCGTCCAACCCTCAGGGGGCCAGTACTTC; cdr3_aa: CASSVQPSGGQYF
v_call: TRBV7-2; clone_size: .; j_call: TRBJ2-7; d_call: TRBD1; cdr3_nt: TGTGCCAGCAGCTTATATGACAGGGGTTCCTACGAGCAGTACTTC; cdr3_aa: CASSLYDRGSYEQYF
v_call: TRBV5-1; clone_size: .; j_call: TRBJ2-2; d_call: TRBD1; cdr3_nt: TGCGCCAGCAGCTTCCCGGACAGGGGTACCGGGGAGCTGTTTTTT; cdr3_aa: CASSFPDRGTGELFF
v_call: TRBV2; clone_size: .; j_call: TRBJ2-3; d_call: .; cdr3_nt: TGTGCCGGTAGACTAGGTGATACGCAGTATTTT; cdr3_aa: CAGRLGDTQYF
v_call: TRBV12-5; clone_size: .; j_call: TRBJ1-4; d_call: .; cdr3_nt: TGTGCTAGTGCCCTCGGACAGTTGCTGTTTTTT; cdr3_aa: CASALGQLLFF
v_call: TRBV9; clone_size: .; j_call: TRBJ2-7; d_call: TRBD1; cdr3_nt: TGTGCCAGCAGCGTAGGACAGGGTCCCTACGAGCAGTACTTC; cdr3_aa: CASSVGQGPYEQYF
v_call: TRBV7-2; clone_size: .; j_call: TRBJ2-5; d_call: .; cdr3_nt: TGTGCCAGCAGCTTAGACAGGTCACAAGAGACCCAGTACTTC; cdr3_aa: CASSLDRSQETQYF
v_call: TRBV7-9; clone_size: .; j_call: TRBJ1-1; d_call: TRBD1; cdr3_nt: TGTGCCAGCAGCTACCTTAACCCGGGACAGGGGAACACTGAAGCTTTCTTT; cdr3_aa: CASSYLNPGQGNTEAFF
v_call: TRBV5-1; clone_size: .; j_call: TRBJ2-1; d_call: .; cdr3_nt: TGCGCCAGCAGCTTGGGGCTAGGCGATGAGCAGTTCTTC; cdr3_aa: CASSLGLGDEQFF
v_call: TRBV6-5; clone_size: .; j_call: TRBJ2-7; d_call: .; cdr3_nt: TGTGCCAGCAGTTACTCCACGGCTGGGCGCAACGAGCAGTACTTC; cdr3_aa: CASSYSTAGRNEQYF
v_call: TRBV7-9; clone_size: .; j_call: TRBJ2-7; d_call: TRBD1; cdr3_nt: TGTGCCAGCAGCTCACGGACAGGAGCCTACGAGCAGTACTTC; cdr3_aa: CASSSRTGAYEQYF
v_call: TRBV14; clone_size: .; j_call: TRBJ2-5; d_call: .; cdr3_nt: TGTGCCAGCAGCCAAGGACAGAGCCAGTACTTC; cdr3_aa: CASSQGQSQYF
v_call: TRBV6-6; clone_size: once; j_call: TRBJ2-7; d_call: TRBD2; cdr3_nt: TGTGCCAGCAGTTACTCCCCGGCGGGGGCCTACGAGCAGTACTTC; cdr3_aa: CASSYSPAGAYEQYF
v_call: TRBV14; clone_size: .; j_call: TRBJ1-2; d_call: .; cdr3_nt: TGTGCCAGCAGCCTACTCGGGGTAGGGTATGGCTACACCTTC; cdr3_aa: CASSLLGVGYGYTF
v_call: TRBV30; clone_size: .; j_call: TRBJ1-1; d_call: .; cdr3_nt: TGTGCCTGGAGTGTGTTGGACAGACTGAACACTGAAGCTTTCTTT; cdr3_aa: CAWSVLDRLNTEAFF
v_call: TRBV11-3; clone_size: .; j_call: TRBJ2-1; d_call: .; cdr3_nt: TGTGCCAGCAGCTTAGCGGGAGATAGTGAGCAGTTCTTC; cdr3_aa: CASSLAGDSEQFF
v_call: TRBV29-1; clone_size: .; j_call: TRBJ1-1; d_call: .; cdr3_nt: TGCAGCGCTCAGACAGTCCCCATGAACACTGAAGCTTTCTTT; cdr3_aa: CSAQTVPMNTEAFF
v_call: TRBV28; clone_size: .; j_call: TRBJ1-5; d_call: .; cdr3_nt: TGTGCCAGCATTCTATCTGGGCTTTATAGCAATCAGCCCCAGCATTTT; cdr3_aa: CASILSGLYSNQPQHF
v_call: TRBV5-1; clone_size: .; j_call: TRBJ1-6; d_call: .; cdr3_nt: TGCGCCAGCAGCTCACAGGGCACCGATTCACCCCTCCACTTT; cdr3_aa: CASSSQGTDSPLHF
v_call: TRBV15; clone_size: .; j_call: TRBJ2-2; d_call: .; cdr3_nt: TGTGCCACCAGCAGAGATCCGATCGCGGGGACCGGGGAGCTGTTTTTT; cdr3_aa: CATSRDPIAGTGELFF
v_call: TRBV5-6; clone_size: .; j_call: TRBJ2-4; d_call: .; cdr3_nt: TGTGCCAGCAGCTCTCAGGGGCCCCTTAGAAACATTCAGTACTTC; cdr3_aa: CASSSQGPLRNIQYF
v_call: TRBV6-4; clone_size: .; j_call: TRBJ2-1; d_call: TRBD2; cdr3_nt: TGTGCCAGCAGTGACATTGGCGGGAGGGGTGAGCAGTTCTTC; cdr3_aa: CASSDIGGRGEQFF
v_call: TRBV25-1; clone_size: .; j_call: TRBJ2-1; d_call: .; cdr3_nt: TGTGCCAGCAGTGAAGTAGTTAGCTACAATGAGCAGTTCTTC; cdr3_aa: CASSEVVSYNEQFF
v_call: TRBV19; clone_size: .; j_call: TRBJ2-1; d_call: TRBD2; cdr3_nt: TGTGCCAGTAGTATACGGACTAGCGGCTACAATGAGCAGTTCTTC; cdr3_aa: CASSIRTSGYNEQFF